These 28 T cell receptor beta chains were all obtained from the same sample, sequenced in a study of T cell changes during pregnancy in multiple sclerosis (dated 2019 in TCRdb). Preparation of the library involved the immunoSEQ multiplex PCR assay. The clones in this table, taken by TCRdb from immuneACCESS, are in-frame only. Not every clone is retained; where verified, under half of the shortfall comes from an unresolved V gene, and the cause of the rest is unknown. Counted in this sample were 30,000 or so clones; roughly nine tenths of them appeared once. About 10% of the sample rests with the top ten. This sample comprised CD8+ T cells from peripheral blood mononuclear cells, obtained in the second trimester of pregnancy. Every receptor here comes from a female donor with multiple sclerosis, enrolled in a pregnancy study.

This clone was picked up a small number of times. V gene TRBV19 combines with J gene TRBJ1-1, with D unclear. There are 13 residues in the CDR3. CDR1 is LNHDA and CDR2 is SQIVND in the germline V gene (reference sequence). Trimming stripped 1 base from V and 4 bases from J, with 7 bases between. The CDR3 loop reads CASSIGGFTEAFF. Here the CDR3 DNA reads TGTGCCAGTAGTATAGGAGGTTTCACTGAAGCTTTCTTT.

The chain couples TRBV7-9 to TRBJ2-7; D is possibly TRBD2 (7 bases). Germline V CDR1 and CDR2: SEHNR, FQNEAQ (reference sequence). The CDR3 runs to 12 residues. V lost 5 bases and J lost 6, with 11 bases in between. CDR3 region: CASSPRGGEQYF. DNA for the CDR3: TGTGCCAGCAGCCCTAGGGGGGGCGAGCAGTACTTC. Supplemented by reference TRBV7-9 and TRBJ2-7, the full variable domain reads DTGVSQNPRHKITKRGQNVTFRCDPISEHNRLYWYRQTLGQGPEFLTYFQNEAQLEKSRLLSDRFSAERPKGSFSTLEIQRTEQGDSAMYLCASSPRGGEQYFGPGTRLTVT.

The chain recombines TRBV28 with TRBJ2-2; 8 bases match TRBD1. This CDR3 has 17 amino acids. V lost 5 bases, J lost 5 bases, and 13 bases stayed unmatched. Germline CDR1 is MDHEN and CDR2 is SYDVKM. This CDR3 reads CASSPIGQGARTGELFF. CDR3 DNA sequence: TGTGCCAGCAGTCCGATCGGGCAGGGGGCGAGAACCGGGGAGCTGTTTTTT.

J is TRBJ2-1 and V is TRBV28, with TRBD2 matching over 9 bases. Trimming at V came to 2 bases and at J to 2 bases, leaving 7 bases not matched to a gene. Looked up from germline, CDR1 is MDHEN and CDR2 is SYDVKM. The CDR3 length is 17 residues. CDR3 nucleotide sequence: TGTGCCAGCAGTTTACGTCTGCGGGAGGGGACCTACAATGAGCAGTTCTTC. This codes for CASSLRLREGTYNEQFF.

This clone was picked up one time. The chain links TRBV10-3 to TRBJ1-1, with D tentatively TRBD1 (6 bases). Between the trimmed V and J ends, which lost 3 bases and 5 bases, there was a span of 16 bases. The CDR3 is made up of 15 amino acids. Germline V gives CDR1 ENHRY, CDR2 SYGVKD. The DNA for the CDR3 is TGTGCCATCAGTGACCTCAGGGGAGGGGAAACTGAAGCTTTCTTT. It encodes CAISDLRGGETEAFF.

The rearrangement links TRBV13 to TRBJ2-7; TRBD1 is a possible D gene (6 bases). Germline V gives CDR1 PRHDT, CDR2 FYEKMQ (reference sequence). The CDR3 consists of 14 residues. Trimming cost V 2 bases and J 7 bases, with 15 bases left between them. CDR3 nucleotide sequence: TGTGCCAGCAGCTTATCGTACAGGGAATCAGAGCAGTACTTC. Protein sequence: CASSLSYRESEQYF.

The chain links TRBV13 to TRBJ1-6; 9 nucleotides agree with TRBD1. Trimming took 5 bases from V and 14 from J; bases not matched to a gene: 4. Per germline, CDR1 PRHDT and CDR2 FYEKMQ (reference sequence). This CDR3 region has 12 residues. CDR3 nucleotide sequence: TGTGCCAGCAGCCACAGGGGGCAAGCCCTCCACTTT. Residues: CASSHRGQALHF.

The chain couples TRBV7-6 to TRBJ2-3; 7 bases agree with TRBD1. V shed 5 bases, J shed 0 bases, and the junction held 5 bases outside the gene matches. This CDR3 spans 15 amino acids. CDR1 is SGHVS, CDR2 FNYEAQ, per germline. CDR3 sequence: CASSIGTASTDTQYF. DNA for the CDR3: TGTGCCAGCAGCATAGGGACAGCTAGCACAGATACGCAGTATTTT.

The chain is built from TRBV2 and TRBJ2-2; 10 bases are a match to TRBD1. This CDR3 has 16 residues. Germline values: CDR1 SNHLY, CDR2 FYNNEI. V trimming: 5 bases; J trimming: 5 bases; junction bases outside the gene matches: 8. The CDR3 nucleotides read TGTGCCAGCAGTCCACCCGGGACAGGGGAAACCGGGGAGCTGTTTTTT. Residues: CASSPPGTGETGELFF.

The J gene is TRBJ1-2, the V gene TRBV27; 10 bases line up with TRBD1. This CDR3 has 14 residues. The V and J ends lost 4 bases and 7 bases, in that order; junction bases with no gene match: 6. Germline CDR1 reads MNHEY; CDR2 reads SMNVEV (reference sequence). The CDR3 sequence: CASSYADRGLGYTF. CDR3 coding DNA: TGTGCCAGCAGTTACGCCGACAGGGGGCTTGGCTACACCTTC.

The rearrangement uses TRBV9 and TRBJ2-3; D gene unclear. V lost 3 bases to trimming and J lost 6 bases, with 8 bases between them. Germline CDR1 reads SGDLS; CDR2 reads YYNGEE. The length of the CDR3 is 12 residues. The CDR3 DNA follows: TGTGCCAGCAGCGGACTCGGGGATACGCAGTATTTT. Its translation: CASSGLGDTQYF.

The genes are TRBV6-5 and TRBJ2-2, with 7 bases matching TRBD1. This CDR3 has 13 amino acids. Germline V CDR1 and CDR2: MNHEY, SVGAGI. After removal of 4 bases from V and 6 bases from J, the junction contained 2 bases not matched to a gene. The CDR3 loop is CASSWQGAGELFF. The DNA for the CDR3 is TGTGCCAGCAGTTGGCAGGGGGCCGGGGAGCTGTTTTTT.

This clone turned up a few times. The rearrangement uses TRBV14 and TRBJ2-1, with TRBD1 matching 8 bases. The junction had 11 bases not matched to a gene; V was cut back by 3 bases and J by 10 bases. The germline V gene encodes CDR1 SGHDN and CDR2 FVKESK. There are 15 residues in the CDR3. This chain's CDR3 is CASSHLGQGGGEQFF. In DNA, the CDR3 is TGTGCCAGCAGCCACCTAGGACAGGGAGGAGGAGAGCAGTTCTTC. Full variable domain (remainder filled in from reference TRBV14 and TRBJ2-1): EAGVTQFPSHSVIEKGQTVTLRCDPISGHDNLYWYRRVMGKEIKFLLHFVKESKQDESGMPNNRFLAERTGGTYSTLKVQPAELEDSGVYFCASSHLGQGGGEQFFGPGTRLTVL.

The rearrangement joins TRBV14 to TRBJ2-5, with 10 bases identical to TRBD1. Per the germline V gene, CDR1 is SGHDN and CDR2 is FVKESK. This CDR3 contains 15 residues. After removal of 3 bases from V and 1 base from J, the junction contained 2 bases not matched to a gene. The CDR3 here is CASSQGQGIQETQYF. The CDR3 coding sequence is TGTGCCAGCAGCCAGGGACAGGGGATCCAAGAGACCCAGTACTTC.

The chain uses TRBV9 and TRBJ2-3; 7 bases agree with TRBD2. Trimming at V came to 3 bases and at J to 9 bases, leaving 4 bases not matched to a gene. This CDR3 region has 12 residues. CDR1 is SGDLS and CDR2 is YYNGEE in the germline V gene. The CDR3 DNA sequence: TGTGCCAGCAGCGGAGAGACTAGCACGCAGTATTTT. Translation gives CASSGETSTQYF.

The CDR3 coding sequence is TGTGCCAGCAGCCAACGGACAGACTATGGCTACACCTTC. This sequence encodes CASSQRTDYGYTF. This rearrangement joins TRBV14 to TRBJ1-2, with D maybe TRBD1 (6 bases). Trimming removed 2 bases at V and 3 bases at J, with 7 bases between. The germline V gene has CDR1 SGHDN and CDR2 FVKESK. This CDR3 is 13 amino acids long.

This clone appeared a few times. The J gene is TRBJ1-5, the V gene TRBV27, with D uncertain. V lost 2 bases, J lost 2 bases, and 4 bases lay in between. Germline V CDR1 and CDR2: MNHEY, SMNVEV (reference sequence). This CDR3 comprises 13 residues. For the CDR3, the DNA is TGTGCCAGCAGTTTACAGGGCAATCAGCCCCAGCATTTT. Protein: CASSLQGNQPQHF.

The chain links TRBV7-9 to TRBJ2-3; 12 bases fit TRBD2. CDR3 size: 18 residues. The junction had 13 bases not matched to a gene; V was cut back by 5 bases and J by 4 bases. From germline, CDR1 is SEHNR and CDR2 FQNEAQ (reference sequence). The CDR3 sequence is CASSGTGLAGESPDTQYF. In DNA form, the CDR3 reads TGTGCCAGCAGCGGTACGGGACTAGCGGGTGAAAGCCCAGATACGCAGTATTTT.

The chain joins TRBV7-9 to TRBJ1-2; D unresolved. Germline assignment: CDR1 SEHNR and CDR2 FQNEAQ (reference sequence). This CDR3 region has 13 residues. Trimming pared 0 bases from V and 4 bases from J, leaving 6 bases between. The DNA for the CDR3 is TGTGCCAGCAGCTTAGCTGGCCCCTATGGCTACACCTTC. Protein sequence: CASSLAGPYGYTF. Combining the CDR3 with reference TRBV7-9 and TRBJ1-2 gives the whole variable domain DTGVSQNPRHKITKRGQNVTFRCDPISEHNRLYWYRQTLGQGPEFLTYFQNEAQLEKSRLLSDRFSAERPKGSFSTLEIQRTEQGDSAMYLCASSLAGPYGYTFGSGTRLTVV.

This chain links TRBV5-6 with TRBJ2-2; D unresolved. This CDR3 region has 14 residues. Trimming pared 0 bases from V and 1 base from J, leaving 4 bases between. Looked up from germline, CDR1 is SGHDT and CDR2 is YYEEEE. DNA for the CDR3: TGTGCCAGCAGCTTGGTCAGGAACACCGGGGAGCTGTTTTTT. Its translation is CASSLVRNTGELFF.

V usage is TRBV28 and J usage is TRBJ2-5; 12 nucleotides agree with TRBD2. CDR3 length equals 16 residues. Germline assignment: CDR1 MDHEN and CDR2 SYDVKM. The trim removed 2 bases at V and 5 bases at J, leaving 6 bases unmatched. The CDR3, as DNA: TGTGCCAGCAGTTTACTAGCGGGAGGGGTTAGGGAGACCCAGTACTTC. Its translation is CASSLLAGGVRETQYF.

This clone showed up just a few times. The chain couples TRBV5-1 to TRBJ2-3; 7 bases line up with TRBD1. J gave up 4 bases and V 4 bases, and 9 bases lay outside the gene matches. The V gene's germline CDR1 is SGHRS and CDR2 YFSETQ. The CDR3 length is 15 residues. The CDR3 here is CASSPTGTAPDTQYF. CDR3 nucleotide sequence: TGCGCCAGCAGCCCTACCGGGACAGCACCAGATACGCAGTATTTT. The whole variable domain, filled in from reference TRBV5-1 and TRBJ2-3, reads KAGVTQTPRYLIKTRGQQVTLSCSPISGHRSVSWYQQTPGQGLQFLFEYFSETQRNKGNFPGRFSGRQFSNSRSEMNVSTLELGDSALYLCASSPTGTAPDTQYFGPGTRLTVL.

The V and J genes are TRBV6-6 and TRBJ2-7, with a weak D call TRBD2 (6 bases). CDR3 length: 15 amino acids. CDR1 and CDR2 from the germline V gene are MNHNY and SVGAGI (reference sequence). Trimming took 0 bases from V and 0 from J, leaving 9 bases between them. For the CDR3, the DNA is TGTGCCAGCAGTTACTCAGGCGGGGCCTCCTACGAGCAGTACTTC. It specifies CASSYSGGASYEQYF.

This clone was found once. V and J are TRBV30 and TRBJ1-1, with D possibly TRBD1 on 5 matching bases. Germline V CDR1 and CDR2: GTSNPN, SVGIG (reference sequence). This CDR3 has 14 amino acids. Trimming removed 5 bases from V and 3 bases from J, with 16 bases in between. This CDR3 is CAWLRVGDDTEAFF. The CDR3 DNA is TGTGCCTGGCTACGAGTAGGGGATGACACTGAAGCTTTCTTT.

This clone appeared a single time. This chain links TRBV9 with TRBJ2-1; D ambiguous. This CDR3 has 15 amino acids. Germline V gene data show CDR1 as SGDLS and CDR2 as YYNGEE. V gave up 4 bases and J gave up 6 bases, with 17 bases separating them. CDR3 sequence reads: CASSMSLEASNEQFF. DNA of the CDR3: TGTGCCAGCAGCATGAGCTTAGAAGCCTCCAATGAGCAGTTCTTC.

The V call is TRBV7-8, the J call TRBJ2-7; 11 nucleotides agree with TRBD1. Germline V gene sequence: CDR1 SGHVS, CDR2 FQNEAQ. V gave up 4 bases and J gave up 5 bases; unmatched junction bases: 10. The CDR3 has 16 residues. CDR3 DNA sequence: TGTGCCAGCAGCTCGATGCCCGGGACAGGGGGGAACGAGCAGTACTTC. The encoded protein is CASSSMPGTGGNEQYF.

CDR3 residues: CASSLRTSGMYEQFF. The CDR3 nucleotides are TGTGCCAGCAGTTTACGGACTAGCGGGATGTATGAGCAGTTCTTC. This rearrangement joins TRBV28 to TRBJ2-1, with 12 bases matching TRBD2. This CDR3 is built from 15 residues. V lost 2 bases and J lost 8; bases outside the gene matches: 4. Germline values: CDR1 MDHEN, CDR2 SYDVKM.

The rearrangement uses TRBV27 and TRBJ1-5, with a possible D match to TRBD1 (5 bases). This CDR3 is 14 amino acids long. Trimming took off 10 bases at V and 5 bases at J, with 18 bases between the two ends. Germline CDR1 is MNHEY and CDR2 is SMNVEV (reference sequence). The CDR3 bases are TGTGCCACCGCCCCGACAGCCCCGGATCAGCCCCAGCATTTT. Encoded protein: CATAPTAPDQPQHF.